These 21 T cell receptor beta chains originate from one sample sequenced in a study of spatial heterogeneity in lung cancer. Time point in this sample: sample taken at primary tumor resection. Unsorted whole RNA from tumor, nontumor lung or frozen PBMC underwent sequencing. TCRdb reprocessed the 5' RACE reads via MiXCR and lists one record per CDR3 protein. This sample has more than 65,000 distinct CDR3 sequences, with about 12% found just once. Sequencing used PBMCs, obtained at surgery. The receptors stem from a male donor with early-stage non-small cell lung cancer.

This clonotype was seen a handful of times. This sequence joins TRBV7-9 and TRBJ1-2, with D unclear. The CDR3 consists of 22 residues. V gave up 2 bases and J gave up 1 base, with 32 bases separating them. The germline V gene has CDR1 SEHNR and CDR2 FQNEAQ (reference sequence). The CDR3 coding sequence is TGTGCCAGCAGCTTACTGCAAGTCTCGTCCCCCCTCCGTGACCCCTTTAACTATGGCTACACCTTC. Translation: CASSLLQVSSPLRDPFNYGYTF. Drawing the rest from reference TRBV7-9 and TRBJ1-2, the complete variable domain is DTGVSQNPRHKITKRGQNVTFRCDPISEHNRLYWYRQTLGQGPEFLTYFQNEAQLEKSRLLSDRFSAERPKGSFSTLEIQRTEQGDSAMYLCASSLLQVSSPLRDPFNYGYTFGSGTRLTVV.

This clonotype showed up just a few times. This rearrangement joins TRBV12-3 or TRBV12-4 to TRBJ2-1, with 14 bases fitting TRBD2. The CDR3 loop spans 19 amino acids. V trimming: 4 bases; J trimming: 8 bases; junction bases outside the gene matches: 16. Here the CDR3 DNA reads TGTGCCAGCAGTTCTTCCGGGACTAGCGGGGGTCGGGGGGAGGATGAGCAGTTCTTC. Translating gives CASSSSGTSGGRGEDEQFF.

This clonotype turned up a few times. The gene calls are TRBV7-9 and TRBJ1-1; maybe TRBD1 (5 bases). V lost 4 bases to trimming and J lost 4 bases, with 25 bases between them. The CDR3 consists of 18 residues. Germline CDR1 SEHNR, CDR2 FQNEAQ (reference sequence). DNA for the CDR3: TGTGCCAGCAGCTCAACCTCATCCCGGGACCACGAGGGCACTGAAGCTTTCTTT. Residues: CASSSTSSRDHEGTEAFF.

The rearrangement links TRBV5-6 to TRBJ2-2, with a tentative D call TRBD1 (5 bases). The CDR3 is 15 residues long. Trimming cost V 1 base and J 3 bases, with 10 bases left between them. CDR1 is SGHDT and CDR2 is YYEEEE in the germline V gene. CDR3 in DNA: TGTGCCAGCAGCTTGAAGGCAGGGTACACCGGGGAGCTGTTTTTT. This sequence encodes CASSLKAGYTGELFF.

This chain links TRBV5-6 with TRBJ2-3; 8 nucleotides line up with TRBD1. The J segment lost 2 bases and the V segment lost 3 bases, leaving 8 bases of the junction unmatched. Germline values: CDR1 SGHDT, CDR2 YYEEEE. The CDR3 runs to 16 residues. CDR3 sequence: CASSWDRRVSTDTQYF. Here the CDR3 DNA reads TGTGCCAGCAGCTGGGACAGGCGAGTTTCCACAGATACGCAGTATTTT. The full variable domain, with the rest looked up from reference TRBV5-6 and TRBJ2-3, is DAGVTQSPTHLIKTRGQQVTLRCSPKSGHDTVSWYQQALGQGPQFIFQYYEEEERQRGNFPDRFSGHQFPNYSSELNVNALLLGDSALYLCASSWDRRVSTDTQYFGPGTRLTVL.

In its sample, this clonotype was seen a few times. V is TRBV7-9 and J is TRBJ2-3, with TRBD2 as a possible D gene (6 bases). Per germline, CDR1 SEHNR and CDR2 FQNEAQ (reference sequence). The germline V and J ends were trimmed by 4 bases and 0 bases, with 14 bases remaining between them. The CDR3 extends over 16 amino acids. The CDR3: CASSSGGAGSTDTQYF. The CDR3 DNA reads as TGTGCCAGCAGCTCTGGCGGGGCGGGGAGCACAGATACGCAGTATTTT.

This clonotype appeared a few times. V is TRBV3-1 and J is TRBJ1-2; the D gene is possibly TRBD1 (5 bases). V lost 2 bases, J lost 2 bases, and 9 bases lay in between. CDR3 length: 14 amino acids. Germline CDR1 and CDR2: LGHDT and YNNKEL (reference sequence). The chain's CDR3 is CASSQRAGNYGYTF. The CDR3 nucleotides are TGTGCCAGCAGCCAACGGGCAGGGAACTATGGCTACACCTTC.

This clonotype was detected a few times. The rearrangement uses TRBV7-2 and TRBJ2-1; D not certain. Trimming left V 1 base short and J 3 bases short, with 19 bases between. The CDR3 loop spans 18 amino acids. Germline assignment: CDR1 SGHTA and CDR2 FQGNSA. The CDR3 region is CASSLVRYTRSGYNEQFF. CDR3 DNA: TGTGCCAGCAGCTTAGTGAGGTATACCCGAAGTGGCTACAATGAGCAGTTCTTC.

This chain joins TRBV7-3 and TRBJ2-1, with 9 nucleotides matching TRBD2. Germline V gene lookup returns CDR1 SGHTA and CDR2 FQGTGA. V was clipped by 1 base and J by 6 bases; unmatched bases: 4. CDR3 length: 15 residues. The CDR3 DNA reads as TGTGCCAGCAGCTTAAGCGGGGGGGCAATCAATGAGCAGTTCTTC. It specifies CASSLSGGAINEQFF.

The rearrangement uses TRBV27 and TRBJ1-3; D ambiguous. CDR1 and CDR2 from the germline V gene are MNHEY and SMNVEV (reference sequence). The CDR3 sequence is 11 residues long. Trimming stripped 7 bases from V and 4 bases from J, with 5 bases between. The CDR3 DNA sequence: TGTGCCAGCATAAAGGGAAACACCATATATTTT. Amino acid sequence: CASIKGNTIYF.

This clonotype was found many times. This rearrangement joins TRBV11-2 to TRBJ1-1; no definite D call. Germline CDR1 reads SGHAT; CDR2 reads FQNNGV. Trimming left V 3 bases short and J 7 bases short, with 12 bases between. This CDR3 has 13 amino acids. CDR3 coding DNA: TGTGCCAGCAGCTTTTTGGACGGATTTGAAGCTTTCTTT. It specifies CASSFLDGFEAFF.

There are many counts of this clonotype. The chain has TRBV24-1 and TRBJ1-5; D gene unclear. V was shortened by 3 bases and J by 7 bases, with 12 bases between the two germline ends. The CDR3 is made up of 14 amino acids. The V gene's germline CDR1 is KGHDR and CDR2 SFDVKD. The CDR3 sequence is CATSDGEAGQPQHF. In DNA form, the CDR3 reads TGTGCCACCAGTGATGGGGAGGCGGGGCAGCCCCAGCATTTT.

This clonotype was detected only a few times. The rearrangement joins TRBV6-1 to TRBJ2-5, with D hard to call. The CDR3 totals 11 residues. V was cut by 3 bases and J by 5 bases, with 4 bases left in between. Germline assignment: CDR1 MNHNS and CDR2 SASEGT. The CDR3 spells CASSDYETQYF. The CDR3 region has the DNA TGTGCCAGCAGTGATTATGAGACCCAGTACTTC.

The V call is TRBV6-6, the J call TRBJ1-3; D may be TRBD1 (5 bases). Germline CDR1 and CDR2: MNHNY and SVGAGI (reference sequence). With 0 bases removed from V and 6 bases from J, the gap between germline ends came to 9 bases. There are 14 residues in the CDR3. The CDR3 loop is CASSYSEGENTIYF. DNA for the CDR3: TGTGCCAGCAGTTACTCCGAAGGGGAAAACACCATATATTTT.

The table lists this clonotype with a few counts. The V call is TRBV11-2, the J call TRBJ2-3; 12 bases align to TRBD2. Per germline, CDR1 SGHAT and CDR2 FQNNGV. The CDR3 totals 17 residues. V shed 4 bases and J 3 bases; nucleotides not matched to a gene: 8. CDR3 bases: TGTGCCAGCAGCTGGCTAGCGGGGGGGCCTGGGACAGATACGCAGTATTTT. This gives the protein CASSWLAGGPGTDTQYF.

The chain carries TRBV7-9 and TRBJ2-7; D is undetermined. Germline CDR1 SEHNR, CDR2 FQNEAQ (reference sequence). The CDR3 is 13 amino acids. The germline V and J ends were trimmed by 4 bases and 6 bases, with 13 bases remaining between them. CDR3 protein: CASSSLVGREQYF. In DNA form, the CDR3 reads TGTGCCAGCAGCTCCCTGGTAGGGCGCGAGCAGTACTTC.

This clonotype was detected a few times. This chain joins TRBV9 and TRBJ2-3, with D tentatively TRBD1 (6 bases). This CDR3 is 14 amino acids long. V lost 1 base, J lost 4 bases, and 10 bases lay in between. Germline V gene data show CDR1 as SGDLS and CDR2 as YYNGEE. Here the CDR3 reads CASSVRGSSDTQYF. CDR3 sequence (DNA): TGTGCCAGCAGCGTAAGGGGGAGTTCAGATACGCAGTATTTT.

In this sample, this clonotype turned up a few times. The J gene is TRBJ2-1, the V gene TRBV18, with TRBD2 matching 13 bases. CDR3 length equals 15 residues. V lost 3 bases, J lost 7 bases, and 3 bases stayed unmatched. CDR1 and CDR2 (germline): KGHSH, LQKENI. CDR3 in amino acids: CASSPRTSGRNEQFF. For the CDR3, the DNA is TGTGCCAGCTCACCGAGGACTAGCGGGAGAAATGAGCAGTTCTTC.

The CDR3 here is CSALRDTQYF. For the CDR3, the DNA is TGCAGCGCTCTAAGGGATACGCAGTATTTT. The V call is TRBV29-1, the J call TRBJ2-3; D remains ambiguous. Germline CDR1 is SQVTM and CDR2 is ANQGSEA. The CDR3 totals 10 residues. V was cut by 7 bases and J by 6 bases, with 8 bases left in between.

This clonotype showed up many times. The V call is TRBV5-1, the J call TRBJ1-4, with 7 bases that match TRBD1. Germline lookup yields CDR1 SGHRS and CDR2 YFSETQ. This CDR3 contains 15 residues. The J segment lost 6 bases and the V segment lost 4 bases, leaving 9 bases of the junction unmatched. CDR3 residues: CASSHGDRKDEKLFF. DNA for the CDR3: TGCGCCAGCAGCCACGGGGACAGAAAAGATGAAAAACTGTTTTTT. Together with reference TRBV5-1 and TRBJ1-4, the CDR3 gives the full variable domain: KAGVTQTPRYLIKTRGQQVTLSCSPISGHRSVSWYQQTPGQGLQFLFEYFSETQRNKGNFPGRFSGRQFSNSRSEMNVSTLELGDSALYLCASSHGDRKDEKLFFGSGTQLSVL.

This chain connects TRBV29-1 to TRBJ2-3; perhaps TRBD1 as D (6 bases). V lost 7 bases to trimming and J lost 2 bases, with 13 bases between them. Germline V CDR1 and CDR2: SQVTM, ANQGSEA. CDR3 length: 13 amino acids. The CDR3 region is CSARTEITDTQYF. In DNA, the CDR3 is TGCAGCGCCCGGACAGAGATCACAGATACGCAGTATTTT.